The clone carrying this TCR beta chain has only one observation. Other DNA sequences from this sample encode an identical CDR3 as well. This sample is drawn from a study of shared clonotypes between healthy human individuals. Across the study: There were three CD4 naive, three CD4 memory, two CD8 naive and one CD8 memory plates per donor.

Only in-frame clones appear in the TCRdb table, and some are missing; sequencing was by immunoSEQ multiplex PCR. The sample includes over 2 million clones, approximately 95% of them seen just once. Naive-designated CD8 cells lacked CD45RO, were positively enriched for CCR7, and omitted terminally differentiated effector memory CD45RA+ cells. CDR3 length equals 10 residues. Deletions cut 4 bases from V and 7 bases from J, with 2 bases between. Germline values: CDR1 SNHLY, CDR2 FYNNEI. The sequence was obtained from a man younger than 35 in good health. This sequence joins TRBV2 and TRBJ2-1; D ambiguous. Sequenced: naive CD8+ T cells sorted from blood. This CDR3 reads CASSVNEQFF. In DNA, the CDR3 is TGTGCCAGCAGTGTGAATGAGCAGTTCTTC. Using reference TRBV2 and TRBJ2-1 for the parts outside the CDR3, the full variable domain is EPEVTQTPSHQVTQMGQEVILRCVPISNHLYFYWYRQILGQKVEFLVSFYNNEISEKSEIFDDQFSVERPDGSNFTLKIRSTKLEDSAMYFCASSVNEQFFGPGTRLTVL.